This entry lists 3 T cell receptor beta chains sequenced from one sample in a study of beta chain features in type 1 diabetes. The sequenced template was cDNA made from the entire isolated RNA. Assay used: immunoSEQ multiplex PCR; TCRdb lists only in-frame clones, some missing. The profile shows 300,000 or so clones, 6.5% to 10% of them singletons. Input material: central memory CD4+ T cells from blood. These TCRs come from a woman younger than 35 in good health.

This clone was found a few times. The chain has TRBV20-1 and TRBJ2-7, with D perhaps TRBD1 (5 bases). V shed 8 bases and J shed 5 bases, with 13 bases lying between them. The V gene's germline CDR1 is DFQATT and CDR2 SNEGSKA (reference sequence). The CDR3 loop spans 11 amino acids. DNA of the CDR3: TGCAGTCAACAGGAGTCCCACGAGCAGTACTTC. Protein product: CSQQESHEQYF.

The rearrangement links TRBV7-2 to TRBJ2-5, with no clear D. Germline loops: CDR1 SGHTA, CDR2 FQGNSA. This CDR3 is 16 amino acids long. Trimming shortened V by 1 base and J by 2 bases, and 14 bases separated the two germline ends. CDR3 protein: CASSLGVNMHQETQYF. The CDR3 DNA sequence: TGTGCCAGCAGCTTAGGGGTGAACATGCATCAAGAGACCCAGTACTTC.

This clone occurred a few times. The rearrangement links TRBV5-1 to TRBJ2-7; no definite D call. The V end was cut by 1 base, the J end by 2 bases, with 19 bases between. Germline assignment: CDR1 SGHRS and CDR2 YFSETQ. The CDR3 totals 17 residues. CDR3 bases: TGCGCCAGCAGCTTGCCGAGTACGGGCAGGACGACCTACGAGCAGTACTTC. Its protein is CASSLPSTGRTTYEQYF.